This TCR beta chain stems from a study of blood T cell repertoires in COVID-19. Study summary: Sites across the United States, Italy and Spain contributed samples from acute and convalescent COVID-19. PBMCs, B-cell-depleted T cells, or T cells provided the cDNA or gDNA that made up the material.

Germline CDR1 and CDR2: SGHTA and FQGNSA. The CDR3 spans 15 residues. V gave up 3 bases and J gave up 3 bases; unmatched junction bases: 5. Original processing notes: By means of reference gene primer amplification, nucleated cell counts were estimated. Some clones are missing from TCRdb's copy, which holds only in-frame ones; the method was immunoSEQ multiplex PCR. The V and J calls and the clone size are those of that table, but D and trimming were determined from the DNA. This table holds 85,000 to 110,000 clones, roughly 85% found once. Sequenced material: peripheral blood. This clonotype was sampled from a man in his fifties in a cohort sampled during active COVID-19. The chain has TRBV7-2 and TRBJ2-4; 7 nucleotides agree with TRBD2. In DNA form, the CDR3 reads TGTGCCAGCAGCTTCGCGGGGGAGGGCAAAAACATTCAGTACTTC. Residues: CASSFAGEGKNIQYF.